Below are 2 T cell receptor beta chains sequenced from a single sample in a study of shared clonotypes between healthy human individuals. The naive CD8 subset, CD45RO-negative cells positively selected for CCR7, excluded terminally differentiated effector memory CD45RA+ cells. The repertoire was sequenced with immunoSEQ multiplex PCR; TCRdb's copy has only in-frame clones and lacks some. The sample includes about 2 million clones, about 95% of them seen just once. The sequenced sample consisted of naive CD8+ T cells sorted from blood. These receptors were taken from a man aged 18-30 years in good health.

The chain employs TRBV27 and TRBJ2-7; D possibly corresponds to TRBD2 (5 bases). CDR1 is MNHEY and CDR2 is SMNVEV in the germline V gene (reference sequence). There are 13 residues in the CDR3. Trimming cost V 5 bases and J 3 bases, with 11 bases left between them. The chain's CDR3 is CASSPILDYEQYF. CDR3 nucleotides: TGTGCCAGCAGTCCCATACTAGACTACGAGCAGTACTTC.

This chain uses TRBV13 with TRBJ1-6, with TRBD1 matching over 7 bases. Germline lookup yields CDR1 PRHDT and CDR2 FYEKMQ (reference sequence). This CDR3 region has 15 residues. V was clipped by 1 base and J by 4 bases; unmatched bases: 1. Here the CDR3 reads CASSLAGQYNSPLHF. CDR3 nucleotides: TGTGCCAGCAGCTTAGCGGGACAGTATAATTCACCCCTCCACTTT.